The 29 T cell receptor beta chains listed next were all sequenced from one sample in a study of OX40 agonist ivuxolimab in advanced cancers. This table comes from immunoSEQ multiplex PCR, and its TCRdb copy is limited to in-frame clones, with some not included. The sample lists roughly 70,000 clones, 65% to 90% occurring once. Here the sequenced sample was CD4+ or CD8+ T cells sorted from blood, taken in a trial of the OX40 agonist ivuxolimab. The receptors stem from an adult with an advanced solid tumor such as melanoma, head and neck, liver or kidney cancer.

This sequence joins TRBV30 and TRBJ2-7; a weak D match, TRBD1 (5 bases). CDR1 is GTSNPN, CDR2 SVGIG, per germline (reference sequence). The CDR3 has 13 amino acids. V was clipped by 2 bases and J by 7 bases, with 15 bases between them. The CDR3 nucleotides are TGTGCCTGGAGTAAGTCCAGGGTACGGGAGCAGTACTTC. Encoded protein: CAWSKSRVREQYF. The whole variable domain, filled in from reference TRBV30 and TRBJ2-7, reads SQTIHQWPATLVQPVGSPLSLECTVEGTSNPNLYWYRQAAGRGLQLLFYSVGIGQISSEVPQNLSASRPQDRQFILSSKKLLLSDSGFYLCAWSKSRVREQYFGPGTRLTVT.

The chain couples TRBV7-3 to TRBJ1-2; D not certain. CDR1 and CDR2 from the germline V gene are SGHTA and FQGTGA. Trimming pared 1 base from V and 8 bases from J, leaving 11 bases between. The length of the CDR3 is 13 residues. The CDR3 spells CASSLNGIVGYTF. CDR3 DNA: TGTGCCAGCAGCTTAAACGGCATCGTCGGCTACACCTTC. Variable domain in full (rest from reference TRBV7-3 and TRBJ1-2): GAGVSQTPSNKVTEKGKYVELRCDPISGHTALYWYRQSLGQGPEFLIYFQGTGAADDSGLPNDRFFAVRPEGSVSTLKIQRTERGDSAVYLCASSLNGIVGYTFGSGTRLTVV.

The genes are TRBV7-3 and TRBJ2-1; D is perhaps TRBD2 (7 bases). V gave up 5 bases and J gave up 9 bases, with 17 bases separating them. Per the germline V gene, CDR1 is SGHTA and CDR2 is FQGTGA. The CDR3 contains 14 residues. In DNA form, the CDR3 reads TGTGCCAGCAGCCCCCCCGGGGAGGGGGGTGAGCAGTTCTTC. Its protein product is CASSPPGEGGEQFF.

The chain couples TRBV5-6 to TRBJ2-1, with 12 bases that match TRBD2. CDR3 length equals 15 residues. Germline trimming cut 1 base from V and 8 bases from J; bases unmatched to any gene: 4. Per the germline V gene, CDR1 is SGHDT and CDR2 is YYEEEE. The CDR3 region has the DNA TGTGCCAGCAGCTTGCCTAGCGGGGGGGCCCATGAGCAGTTCTTC. Translating gives CASSLPSGGAHEQFF. The full variable domain, completed using reference TRBV5-6 and TRBJ2-1, is DAGVTQSPTHLIKTRGQQVTLRCSPKSGHDTVSWYQQALGQGPQFIFQYYEEEERQRGNFPDRFSGHQFPNYSSELNVNALLLGDSALYLCASSLPSGGAHEQFFGPGTRLTVL.

This chain joins TRBV7-9 and TRBJ2-7; D is undetermined. In germline, CDR1 is SEHNR, CDR2 FQNEAQ (reference sequence). Trimming stripped 2 bases from V and 4 bases from J, with 12 bases between. The CDR3 totals 14 residues. The CDR3 DNA is TGTGCCAGCAGCTTATATGGACGAGAATACGAGCAGTACTTC. Translation: CASSLYGREYEQYF.

This chain joins TRBV5-1 and TRBJ1-5; TRBD1 agrees at 7 bases. Germline V lookup: CDR1 SGHRS, CDR2 YFSETQ. V was pared by 4 bases and J by 4 bases, with 5 bases of the junction left unmatched. The CDR3 covers 14 residues. CDR3 nucleotide sequence: TGCGCCAGCAGCCCGACAGGGCCTAATCAGCCCCAGCATTTT. This sequence encodes CASSPTGPNQPQHF.

The rearrangement uses TRBV19 and TRBJ2-3, with 8 bases aligning to TRBD1. Germline V gives CDR1 LNHDA, CDR2 SQIVND (reference sequence). The CDR3 sequence is 14 residues long. V lost 5 bases to trimming and J lost 5 bases; unmatched junction nucleotides: 6. The CDR3 bases are TGTGCCAGTAGTTACACAGGGGGGCGAGATACGCAGTATTTT. Encoded protein: CASSYTGGRDTQYF.

The rearrangement links TRBV4-2 to TRBJ2-2; D perhaps matches TRBD2 (5 bases). Between the trimmed V and J ends, which lost 0 bases and 4 bases, there was a span of 6 bases. CDR3 length: 14 amino acids. CDR1 and CDR2 from the germline V gene are LGHNA and YNFKEQ. The CDR3 region has the DNA TGTGCCAGCAGCCAAGACGGACTCACCGGGGAGCTGTTTTTT. Its translation: CASSQDGLTGELFF.

The chain couples TRBV9 to TRBJ1-1; D is undetermined. With 2 bases removed from V and 8 bases from J, the gap between germline ends came to 19 bases. CDR1 is SGDLS, CDR2 YYNGEE, per germline. The CDR3 is made up of 15 amino acids. The CDR3: CASSVLHGGKPEAFF. CDR3 nucleotide sequence: TGTGCCAGCAGCGTTTTGCATGGAGGTAAGCCCGAAGCTTTCTTT.

This sequence joins TRBV7-2 and TRBJ2-7, with D perhaps given as TRBD1 or TRBD2 (6 bases each). Per the germline V gene, CDR1 is SGHTA and CDR2 is FQGNSA. Trimming stripped 1 base from V and 0 bases from J, with 10 bases between. The CDR3 covers 15 residues. CDR3 bases: TGTGCCAGCAGCTTAGGCAGGGGAGGCTCCTACGAGCAGTACTTC. Its protein product is CASSLGRGGSYEQYF. Full variable domain (rest looked up from reference TRBV7-2 and TRBJ2-7): GAGVSQSPSNKVTEKGKDVELRCDPISGHTALYWYRQSLGQGLEFLIYFQGNSAPDKSGLPSDRFSAERTGGSVSTLTIQRTQQEDSAVYLCASSLGRGGSYEQYFGPGTRLTVT.

This rearrangement joins TRBV5-1 to TRBJ2-4, with 10 nucleotides matching TRBD2. Per germline, CDR1 SGHRS and CDR2 YFSETQ. The CDR3 is 16 residues long. J was trimmed by 5 bases and V by 1 base; bases with no gene match: 6. The CDR3, as DNA: TGCGCCAGCAGCTTGTCTCCTAGCGGGGGTGAAAACATTCAGTACTTC. Translated: CASSLSPSGGENIQYF.

The chain links TRBV7-8 to TRBJ1-5; D is uncertain. With 0 bases removed from V and 7 bases from J, the gap between germline ends came to 16 bases. Looked up from germline, CDR1 is SGHVS and CDR2 is FQNEAQ. CDR3 length: 16 amino acids. The CDR3 DNA reads TGTGCCAGCAGCTTAGCCGCCTCAAGGGTTAGACAGCCCCAGCATTTT. This codes for CASSLAASRVRQPQHF.

This chain joins TRBV18 and TRBJ2-1, with D perhaps TRBD2 (5 bases). The CDR3 spans 13 residues. Trimming removed 5 bases at V and 10 bases at J, with 15 bases between. Germline V gene lookup returns CDR1 KGHSH and CDR2 LQKENI. The CDR3 DNA follows: TGTGCCAGCTCAATGGACTTACAAGGCGAGCAGTTCTTC. Translation: CASSMDLQGEQFF.

The genes are TRBV11-2 and TRBJ2-1, with D possibly matching TRBD1 (5 bases). Germline V gives CDR1 SGHAT, CDR2 FQNNGV. CDR3 length equals 15 residues. V dropped 7 bases and J dropped 7 bases, with 20 bases sitting between them. In DNA, the CDR3 is TGTGCCAGCATCCCCCTTCAGGGAAAGGGTAATGAGCAGTTCTTC. Its protein product is CASIPLQGKGNEQFF.

The J gene is TRBJ2-1, the V gene TRBV19, with 7 bases that match TRBD2. CDR3 length: 14 amino acids. The junction had 5 bases not matched to a gene; V was cut back by 7 bases and J by 2 bases. Germline assignment: CDR1 LNHDA and CDR2 SQIVND (reference sequence). CDR3 residues: CASTGLEAYNEQFF. The CDR3 DNA follows: TGTGCCAGTACCGGACTAGAGGCCTACAATGAGCAGTTCTTC.

This clone was detected only once. The chain employs TRBV11-2 and TRBJ1-5; no reliable D call. CDR3 length: 13 amino acids. The V gene lost 2 bases and the J gene lost 2 bases, with 4 bases spanning the gap. The germline gives CDR1 SGHAT, CDR2 FQNNGV. The CDR3 DNA reads as TGTGCCAGCAGCTTAAACGGCAATCAGCCCCAGCATTTT. Translating gives CASSLNGNQPQHF.

This clone was picked up one time. The chain employs TRBV2 and TRBJ2-6; D gene uncertain. Between the trimmed V and J ends, which lost 9 bases and 0 bases, there was a span of 15 bases. CDR3 length: 16 residues. CDR1 SNHLY and CDR2 FYNNEI come from the germline V gene. The DNA for the CDR3 is TGTGCCAGTTCCCCGGACCGTAGCTCTGGGGCCAACGTCCTGACTTTC. Translation gives CASSPDRSSGANVLTF.

The DNA for the CDR3 is TGTGCCTGGAGTGTACCGGGGAGAGGGACTGAAGCTTTCTTT. Translating it yields CAWSVPGRGTEAFF. The chain joins TRBV30 to TRBJ1-1; no clear D gene. The CDR3 runs 14 residues. V dropped 0 bases and J dropped 5 bases, with 13 bases sitting between them. Germline CDR1 GTSNPN, CDR2 SVGIG (reference sequence).

The CDR3 DNA is TGTGCCAGCAGCTCTTTTCGGACTAGCGGTAGCTCCTACAATGAGCAGTTCTTC. Residues: CASSSFRTSGSSYNEQFF. This chain links TRBV5-6 with TRBJ2-1, with TRBD2 matching 10 bases. With 3 bases clipped from V and 0 bases from J, the junction kept 9 bases outside the gene matches. The germline V gene has CDR1 SGHDT and CDR2 YYEEEE. The CDR3 consists of 18 residues.

The gene calls are TRBV10-3 and TRBJ2-7; no clear D. V shed 0 bases and J shed 2 bases, with 17 bases lying between them. The CDR3 consists of 17 residues. Germline V CDR1 and CDR2: ENHRY, SYGVKD. In DNA, the CDR3 is TGTGCCATCAGTGAGTCGGTTGGAGCTTCTACTGCCTACGAGCAGTACTTC. Amino acids: CAISESVGASTAYEQYF.

This chain joins TRBV7-9 and TRBJ1-1, with 7 bases fitting TRBD1. CDR3 length: 12 residues. Germline CDR1 SEHNR, CDR2 FQNEAQ (reference sequence). V trimming: 1 base; J trimming: 10 bases; junction bases outside the gene matches: 3. Here the CDR3 DNA reads TGTGCCAGCAGCTTAGAGGAGGGGGCAGCTTTCTTT. This encodes CASSLEEGAAFF.

The J gene is TRBJ2-1, the V gene TRBV5-4; D is uncertain. From germline, CDR1 is SGHNT and CDR2 YYREEE (reference sequence). V was shortened by 4 bases and J by 7 bases, with 12 bases between the two germline ends. This CDR3 has 13 residues. The CDR3 loop is CASSGVSANEQFF. CDR3 DNA: TGTGCCAGCAGCGGAGTAAGCGCGAATGAGCAGTTCTTC.

This rearrangement joins TRBV27 to TRBJ2-7, with 11 positions matching TRBD1. The length of the CDR3 is 15 residues. J lost 4 bases, V lost 6 bases, and 8 bases had no gene match. The germline V gene has CDR1 MNHEY and CDR2 SMNVEV (reference sequence). This CDR3 is CASSRRTGGIYEQYF. As DNA, the CDR3 is TGTGCCAGCAGCCGTCGGACAGGGGGCATTTACGAGCAGTACTTC.

The V and J genes are TRBV5-1 and TRBJ1-1; 12 nucleotides agree with TRBD1. The CDR3 has 14 residues. CDR1 is SGHRS, CDR2 YFSETQ, per germline. V was pared by 7 bases and J by 5 bases, with 6 bases of the junction left unmatched. The CDR3 region has the DNA TGCGCCAGCGGGACAGGGGGCAGGGTTACTGAAGCTTTCTTT. Translated, it gives CASGTGGRVTEAFF. Variable domain in full (rest from reference TRBV5-1 and TRBJ1-1): KAGVTQTPRYLIKTRGQQVTLSCSPISGHRSVSWYQQTPGQGLQFLFEYFSETQRNKGNFPGRFSGRQFSNSRSEMNVSTLELGDSALYLCASGTGGRVTEAFFGQGTRLTVV.

CDR3 nucleotides: TGTGCCTGGAGTTTTAGCGGGAGGCTGAGCTACGAGCAGTACTTC. It translates to CAWSFSGRLSYEQYF. This chain links TRBV30 with TRBJ2-7; 10 bases fit TRBD2. Germline V gene data show CDR1 as GTSNPN and CDR2 as SVGIG (reference sequence). The CDR3 contains 15 residues. J gave up 3 bases and V 2 bases, and 7 bases lay outside the gene matches.

The rearrangement links TRBV27 to TRBJ2-7, with 11 nucleotides matching TRBD2. The V and J ends lost 5 bases and 5 bases, in that order; junction bases with no gene match: 8. The germline V gene encodes CDR1 MNHEY and CDR2 SMNVEV (reference sequence). This CDR3 region has 15 residues. In DNA form, the CDR3 reads TGTGCCAGCAGTCTACCACTAGCGGGAGTCCACGAGCAGTACTTC. This translates into CASSLPLAGVHEQYF.

The chain uses TRBV19 and TRBJ2-5; 8 bases agree with TRBD1. Germline lookup yields CDR1 LNHDA and CDR2 SQIVND (reference sequence). The CDR3 runs 15 residues. The junction had 6 bases not matched to a gene; V was cut back by 3 bases and J by 3 bases. CDR3 in amino acids: CASSIPGQAKETQYF. The CDR3 DNA reads TGTGCCAGTAGTATCCCGGGACAGGCCAAAGAGACCCAGTACTTC.

This clone was counted a single time. V and J are TRBV6-6 and TRBJ1-6, with 10 bases fitting TRBD1. The CDR3 sequence is 15 residues long. CDR1 is MNHNY, CDR2 SVGAGI, per germline (reference sequence). V trimming: 6 bases; J trimming: 8 bases; junction bases outside the gene matches: 7. The CDR3 sequence is CASRGDRGWHSPLHF. The CDR3 bases are TGTGCCAGCAGGGGGGACAGGGGTTGGCATTCACCCCTCCACTTT.

The genes are TRBV18 and TRBJ1-2; D gene ambiguous. Germline CDR1 and CDR2: KGHSH and LQKENI. CDR3 size: 14 residues. The V gene lost 1 base and the J gene lost 4 bases, with 10 bases spanning the gap. The CDR3 DNA reads TGTGCCAGCTCACCACAAAGGGCCTCCTATGGCTACACCTTC. Amino acid sequence: CASSPQRASYGYTF.